The 32 T cell receptor beta chains below come from one sample, sequenced in a study of T cell responses to AZD1222 COVID-19 vaccine. The method was immunoSEQ multiplex PCR; TCRdb's version includes in-frame clones alone and lacks a portion of them. The sample includes about 120,000 clones, roughly 89% seen only once; the top ten take roughly 5%. The specimen comprised peripheral blood, sampled on day 0 of AZD1222 vaccination. These receptors were obtained from an adult in good health.

The gene calls are TRBV9 and TRBJ2-2; D is unresolved. Trimming pared 2 bases from V and 0 bases from J, leaving 5 bases between. CDR3 size: 14 residues. From germline, CDR1 is SGDLS and CDR2 YYNGEE. The CDR3 reads CASSVPSNTGELFF. Here the CDR3 DNA reads TGTGCCAGCAGCGTTCCCTCGAACACCGGGGAGCTGTTTTTT.

The V gene is TRBV6-6, the J gene TRBJ1-3; TRBD1 matches at 9 bases. V was clipped by 2 bases and J by 4 bases; unmatched bases: 6. The CDR3 spans 16 residues. CDR1 MNHNY and CDR2 SVGAGI come from the germline V gene (reference sequence). CDR3 region: CASSYEGQGRGNTIYF. The CDR3 DNA follows: TGTGCCAGCAGTTACGAGGGACAGGGAAGGGGAAACACCATATATTTT.

This clone was detected only a few times. The genes are TRBV9 and TRBJ1-1; D is unclear. CDR1 is SGDLS, CDR2 YYNGEE, per germline. The CDR3 has 11 amino acids. Trimming pared 0 bases from V and 4 bases from J, leaving 1 base between. This CDR3 reads CASSVVTEAFF. In DNA, the CDR3 is TGTGCCAGCAGCGTAGTCACTGAAGCTTTCTTT.

The rearrangement joins TRBV5-5 to TRBJ1-1, with a tentative D call TRBD1 (5 bases). Trimming cost V 2 bases and J 4 bases, with 12 bases left between them. Per germline, CDR1 SGHKS and CDR2 YYEKEE (reference sequence). There are 14 residues in the CDR3. This chain's CDR3 is CASSFRGSGTEAFF. Written as DNA, the CDR3 is TGTGCCAGCAGCTTTAGGGGATCGGGCACTGAAGCTTTCTTT.

Here the CDR3 reads CSAQTSPLDNEQFF. The DNA for the CDR3 is TGCAGCGCCCAAACTAGCCCCTTAGACAATGAGCAGTTCTTC. The chain links TRBV29-1 to TRBJ2-1; perhaps TRBD2 as D (6 bases). The CDR3 has 14 residues. Germline V gene lookup returns CDR1 SQVTM and CDR2 ANQGSEA. V was clipped by 7 bases and J by 5 bases, with 18 bases between them.

The CDR3 DNA reads as TGTGCCAGCAGGTTACAGGGGAACACTGAAGCTTTCTTT. Protein sequence: CASRLQGNTEAFF. The rearrangement uses TRBV6-5 and TRBJ1-1, with a possible D match to TRBD1 (6 bases). V lost 6 bases to trimming and J lost 1 base, with 9 bases between them. CDR1 is MNHEY and CDR2 is SVGAGI in the germline V gene. This CDR3 contains 13 residues.

This clone was found once. The V and J genes are TRBV28 and TRBJ2-1; D call uncertain. CDR3 size: 11 residues. V lost 8 bases and J lost 8, with 10 bases in between. CDR1 and CDR2 from the germline V gene are MDHEN and SYDVKM. CDR3 nucleotides: TGTGCCAGCGGCGTAAGGGATGAGCAGTTCTTC. It is translated as CASGVRDEQFF.

J is TRBJ1-5 and V is TRBV6-1; the D is unclear. Germline CDR1 MNHNS, CDR2 SASEGT. This CDR3 is built from 15 residues. V was trimmed by 2 bases and J by 6 bases, leaving 14 bases between them. CDR3 nucleotides: TGTGCCAGCAGTGAACAAGGGTTTAATGGTCAGCCCCAGCATTTT. Residues: CASSEQGFNGQPQHF.

This clone was detected once. This chain links TRBV6-5 with TRBJ2-1; 14 bases match TRBD2. Germline V CDR1 and CDR2: MNHEY, SVGAGI. V was pared by 8 bases and J by 8 bases, with 2 bases of the junction left unmatched. The CDR3 is 13 residues long. CDR3 loop: CASGGLAGDEQFF. The CDR3, as DNA: TGTGCCAGCGGGGGACTAGCGGGAGATGAGCAGTTCTTC.

This chain's CDR3 is CATSFVDLHYGYTF. CDR3 DNA: TGTGCCACCTCCTTCGTGGACCTTCACTATGGCTACACCTTC. The genes are TRBV24-1 and TRBJ1-2; D remains unclear. The CDR3 covers 14 residues. The V end lost 9 bases, the J end lost 3 bases, and 16 bases lay between the germline ends. Germline loops: CDR1 KGHDR, CDR2 SFDVKD.

This sequence joins TRBV5-5 and TRBJ1-5; no clear D gene. The V gene's germline CDR1 is SGHKS and CDR2 YYEKEE (reference sequence). Trimming shortened V by 0 bases and J by 5 bases, and 6 bases separated the two germline ends. The CDR3 loop spans 13 amino acids. CDR3 DNA: TGTGCCAGCAGCTTGGGGGCGGATCAGCCCCAGCATTTT. Translation: CASSLGADQPQHF.

The V and J genes are TRBV9 and TRBJ1-1; D is uncertain. Trimming took off 3 bases at V and 8 bases at J, with 17 bases between the two ends. The V gene's germline CDR1 is SGDLS and CDR2 YYNGEE. CDR3 length: 14 amino acids. CDR3 residues: CASSATPTPSEAFF. As DNA, the CDR3 is TGTGCCAGCAGCGCAACCCCGACCCCGAGCGAAGCTTTCTTT. The full variable domain, rest sourced from reference TRBV9 and TRBJ1-1, is DSGVTQTPKHLITATGQRVTLRCSPRSGDLSVYWYQQSLDQGLQFLIQYYNGEERAKGNILERFSAQQFPDLHSELNLSSLELGDSALYFCASSATPTPSEAFFGQGTRLTVV.

The J gene is TRBJ2-1, the V gene TRBV19, with 10 nucleotides matching TRBD2. CDR1 LNHDA and CDR2 SQIVND come from the germline V gene (reference sequence). J lost 8 bases, V lost 6 bases, and 10 bases had no gene match. This CDR3 has 15 amino acids. The CDR3 loop is CASSPVSGRPDEQFF. The CDR3, as DNA: TGTGCCAGTAGCCCGGTTAGCGGGAGGCCTGATGAGCAGTTCTTC. The full variable domain, with the rest looked up from reference TRBV19 and TRBJ2-1, is DGGITQSPKYLFRKEGQNVTLSCEQNLNHDAMYWYRQDPGQGLRLIYYSQIVNDFQKGDIAEGYSVSREKKESFPLTVTSAQKNPTAFYLCASSPVSGRPDEQFFGPGTRLTVL.

The rearrangement joins TRBV3-1 (or the pseudogene TRBV3-2) to TRBJ1-4, with unresolved D. Deletions cut 0 bases from V and 13 bases from J, with 9 bases between. The length of the CDR3 is 12 residues. Germline V CDR1 and CDR2: LGHDT, YNNKEL (reference sequence). As DNA, the CDR3 is TGTGCCAGCAGCCAAGAGGGGAAGGGACTGTTTTTT. This gives the protein CASSQEGKGLFF.

The V call is TRBV30, the J call TRBJ1-6; perhaps TRBD1 as D (5 bases). V lost 3 bases and J 9 bases, leaving 15 bases between the germline ends. The germline gives CDR1 GTSNPN, CDR2 SVGIG (reference sequence). The CDR3 contains 14 residues. CDR3 DNA: TGTGCCTGGAGGTCCGGGACGCCGGGTTCACCCCTCCACTTT. The encoded protein is CAWRSGTPGSPLHF.

CDR3 in DNA: TGTGCCAGCAGCTTAGCGGGGGACGACTACACCTTC. Translation gives CASSLAGDDYTF. The chain employs TRBV7-9 and TRBJ1-2; D perhaps matches TRBD1 (5 bases). The length of the CDR3 is 12 residues. Germline CDR1 and CDR2: SEHNR and FQNEAQ (reference sequence). V shed 0 bases and J shed 10 bases, with 9 bases lying between them.

The gene calls are TRBV6-5 and TRBJ1-2, with D possibly TRBD1 on 5 matching bases. The V gene's germline CDR1 is MNHEY and CDR2 SVGAGI. The CDR3 extends over 16 amino acids. Trimming cost V 0 bases and J 4 bases, with 15 bases left between them. CDR3 loop: CASSYSIAGSSYGYTF. The DNA of the CDR3 is TGTGCCAGCAGTTACTCGATCGCAGGGTCATCCTATGGCTACACCTTC.

This chain joins TRBV5-1 and TRBJ1-2; possible D gene TRBD1, 5 bases. Per germline, CDR1 SGHRS and CDR2 YFSETQ. Trimming shortened V by 0 bases and J by 8 bases, and 14 bases separated the two germline ends. This CDR3 contains 14 residues. CDR3 coding DNA: TGCGCCAGCAGCTTGGGGCAGGGTAGCCAAGGCTACACCTTC. Translation gives CASSLGQGSQGYTF.

The chain joins TRBV10-1 to TRBJ2-7; TRBD1 matches at 7 bases. The CDR3 is 13 amino acids. Per germline, CDR1 WNHNN and CDR2 SYGVQD (reference sequence). The junction had 9 bases not matched to a gene; V was cut back by 6 bases and J by 7 bases. The DNA for the CDR3 is TGCGCCAGCAGCCCCGACAGGGTAGGGGAGCAGTACTTC. Encoded protein: CASSPDRVGEQYF.

Regarding this clone: Within the sample, other DNA sequences also encode this same CDR3. The gene calls are TRBV5-1 and TRBJ1-2; D gene unclear. The CDR3 loop spans 13 amino acids. CDR1 and CDR2 (germline): SGHRS, YFSETQ. V was cut by 2 bases and J by 2 bases, with 7 bases left in between. Here the CDR3 DNA reads TGCGCCAGCAGCTTATCCGGGAACTATGGCTACACCTTC. Residues: CASSLSGNYGYTF.

V gene TRBV30 combines with J gene TRBJ1-5, with 7 positions matching TRBD1. The CDR3 runs 18 residues. V shed 8 bases, J shed 8 bases, and the junction held 27 bases outside the gene matches. The germline CDR1 and CDR2 sequences are GTSNPN and SVGIG (reference sequence). As DNA, the CDR3 is TGTGCCCAGGACAGGCCCACGCGCGAGGAGAATTCTAATGAGCCCCAGCATTTT. As protein: CAQDRPTREENSNEPQHF.

This chain joins TRBV10-1 and TRBJ1-2; weak D call: TRBD1 (6 bases). The V and J ends lost 7 bases and 5 bases respectively, with 14 bases between them. Germline CDR1 reads WNHNN; CDR2 reads SYGVQD (reference sequence). The CDR3 sequence is 13 residues long. The CDR3: CASIEGGVYGYTF. In DNA form, the CDR3 reads TGCGCCAGCATAGAGGGGGGGGTATATGGCTACACCTTC.

This clone was seen only once. The rearrangement uses TRBV6-5 and TRBJ1-4, with unresolved D. CDR3 size: 16 residues. Germline CDR1 reads MNHEY; CDR2 reads SVGAGI. With 0 bases removed from V and 8 bases from J, the gap between germline ends came to 16 bases. For the CDR3, the DNA is TGTGCCAGCAGTTACTCGCTAAGTATGGGTAGAGAAAAACTGTTTTTT. Translated: CASSYSLSMGREKLFF.

This chain links TRBV12-3 or TRBV12-4 with TRBJ2-2; 7 positions agree with TRBD2. Trimming at V came to 7 bases and at J to 15 bases, leaving 14 bases not matched to a gene. The CDR3 has 13 amino acids. CDR3 amino acids: CASTLDPPGRVFF. The CDR3 DNA is TGTGCCAGCACCCTAGACCCACCGGGGAGGGTGTTTTTT.

V gene TRBV18 combines with J gene TRBJ1-1, with D hard to call. This CDR3 comprises 12 residues. The ends were cut back, 3 bases at V and 11 bases at J, with 13 bases in the middle. In germline, CDR1 is KGHSH, CDR2 LQKENI. The CDR3 spells CASSPSEGWAFF. The CDR3 region has the DNA TGTGCCAGCTCACCGTCCGAGGGCTGGGCTTTCTTT. The full variable domain, completed using reference TRBV18 and TRBJ1-1, is NAGVMQNPRHLVRRRGQEARLRCSPMKGHSHVYWYRQLPEEGLKFMVYLQKENIIDESGMPKERFSAEFPKEGPSILRIQQVVRGDSAAYFCASSPSEGWAFFGQGTRLTVV.

This chain connects TRBV10-2 to TRBJ2-2; D unclear. The V gene lost 6 bases and the J gene lost 7 bases, with 6 bases spanning the gap. From germline, CDR1 is WSHSY and CDR2 SAAADI. The CDR3 spans 11 residues. The CDR3 region has the DNA TGCGCCAGCAGGGGGTACGGGGAGCTGTTTTTT. Protein sequence: CASRGYGELFF.

The chain recombines TRBV27 with TRBJ1-6; D remains ambiguous. With 2 bases removed from V and 3 bases from J, the gap between germline ends came to 20 bases. This CDR3 is built from 19 residues. The germline V gene has CDR1 MNHEY and CDR2 SMNVEV (reference sequence). CDR3 bases: TGTGCCAGCAGTTTAAGGCCCAGAGCCGTGGCAAACTATAATTCACCCCTCCACTTT. Translated: CASSLRPRAVANYNSPLHF.

The chain is built from TRBV5-6 and TRBJ1-5; D remains ambiguous. Germline assignment: CDR1 SGHDT and CDR2 YYEEEE. The CDR3 has 13 amino acids. V was cut by 4 bases and J by 4 bases, with 9 bases left in between. The CDR3, as DNA: TGTGCCAGCAGCGGAGGACCGAATCAGCCCCAGCATTTT. Its translation: CASSGGPNQPQHF.

The chain uses TRBV27 and TRBJ1-1; D is possibly TRBD1 (5 bases). CDR1 MNHEY and CDR2 SMNVEV come from the germline V gene (reference sequence). The CDR3 runs 14 residues. The V end lost 6 bases, the J end lost 1 base, and 12 bases lay between the germline ends. The CDR3: CASSETAANTEAFF. DNA of the CDR3: TGTGCCAGCAGCGAGACAGCGGCGAACACTGAAGCTTTCTTT.

This clone was seen only once. The chain recombines TRBV3-1 (or the pseudogene TRBV3-2) with TRBJ1-1; TRBD1 might be the D (5 bases). The ends were cut back, 1 base at V and 2 bases at J, with 14 bases in the middle. CDR1 and CDR2 from the germline V gene are LGHDT and YNNKEL (reference sequence). The CDR3 loop spans 16 amino acids. The CDR3 nucleotides read TGTGCCAGCAGCCAAGGACTGTGGGGCCGTAACACTGAAGCTTTCTTT. Translation gives CASSQGLWGRNTEAFF.

The J gene is TRBJ1-3, the V gene TRBV9; 7 nucleotides agree with TRBD1. Germline trimming cut 3 bases from V and 2 bases from J; bases unmatched to any gene: 5. CDR3 size: 15 residues. CDR1 SGDLS and CDR2 YYNGEE come from the germline V gene. In nucleotides, the CDR3 is TGTGCCAGCAGCGAGACAGGGATGACTGGAAACACCATATATTTT. It yields the protein CASSETGMTGNTIYF.

The J gene is TRBJ1-2, the V gene TRBV2, with 7 positions matching TRBD1. After removal of 7 bases from V and 3 bases from J, the junction contained 8 bases not matched to a gene. This CDR3 contains 14 residues. Germline V lookup: CDR1 SNHLY, CDR2 FYNNEI. The CDR3 DNA sequence: TGTGCCAGCACCGCCCCGACAGGGCACTATGGCTACACCTTC. This gives the protein CASTAPTGHYGYTF. Complete variable domain (other parts from reference TRBV2 and TRBJ1-2): EPEVTQTPSHQVTQMGQEVILRCVPISNHLYFYWYRQILGQKVEFLVSFYNNEISEKSEIFDDQFSVERPDGSNFTLKIRSTKLEDSAMYFCASTAPTGHYGYTFGSGTRLTVV.